A single sample gave rise to the 21 T cell receptor beta chains below, sequenced in a study of beta chain features in type 1 diabetes. Study-wide results and caveats: There was a moderate but significant shortening of TCRB CDR3s in all four CD4+ subsets of Type 1 diabetes patients.

These TCRs are of unknown antigen specificity. Of the isolated RNA, all was reverse transcribed, and so the sequenced material was expressed TCRB transcripts. Data came from immunoSEQ multiplex PCR; TCRdb stores just in-frame clones and leaves some out. The table shows hundreds of thousands of clones, with around an eighth occurring only once. The sequenced material came from naive CD4+ T cells from blood. The source of these receptors is a man under 40 with type 1 diabetes.

The chain is built from TRBV27 and TRBJ2-1; 9 nucleotides align to TRBD1. The CDR3 is made up of 15 amino acids. Trimming removed 3 bases from V and 11 bases from J; junction bases left unmatched: 11. Germline loops: CDR1 MNHEY, CDR2 SMNVEV (reference sequence). In DNA, the CDR3 is TGTGCCAGCAGTTTGGCGGGACAGGGAAGGCAGAAGCAGTTCTTC. Translation: CASSLAGQGRQKQFF.

A few counts support this clone. J is TRBJ2-4 and V is TRBV7-9, with 8 bases lining up with TRBD1. CDR3 length: 16 amino acids. J lost 0 bases, V lost 3 bases, and 4 bases had no gene match. CDR1 and CDR2 (germline): SEHNR, FQNEAQ (reference sequence). CDR3 DNA sequence: TGTGCCAGCAGCTTGTGGACAGGGCTAGCCAAAAACATTCAGTACTTC. Translating it yields CASSLWTGLAKNIQYF.

This clone turned up a few times. The chain employs TRBV28 and TRBJ2-4, with 7 bases lining up with TRBD2. The CDR3 has 15 residues. The J segment lost 0 bases and the V segment lost 3 bases, leaving 2 bases of the junction unmatched. Per germline, CDR1 MDHEN and CDR2 SYDVKM. CDR3 sequence reads: CASSFGGLAKNIQYF. CDR3 DNA sequence: TGTGCCAGCAGTTTCGGGGGGTTAGCCAAAAACATTCAGTACTTC.

This chain connects TRBV6-5 to TRBJ2-7; perhaps TRBD2 as D (6 bases). V was shortened by 2 bases and J by 3 bases, with 11 bases between the two germline ends. CDR1 is MNHEY and CDR2 is SVGAGI in the germline V gene. The CDR3 runs to 14 residues. This chain's CDR3 is CASSYGGTVYEQYF. The CDR3 region has the DNA TGTGCCAGCAGTTACGGCGGGACCGTCTACGAGCAGTACTTC.

In DNA, the CDR3 is TGTGCCAGCAGCCCCGGGGTAGCGGGGTACAATGAGCAGTTCTTC. This encodes CASSPGVAGYNEQFF. The chain is built from TRBV9 and TRBJ2-1; 8 nucleotides line up with TRBD2. This CDR3 is 15 amino acids long. Germline values: CDR1 SGDLS, CDR2 YYNGEE. J was trimmed by 4 bases and V by 4 bases; bases with no gene match: 7.

This clone was detected only a few times. This chain joins TRBV4-1 and TRBJ2-6, with D hard to call. CDR3 length equals 17 residues. Germline V gives CDR1 MGHRA, CDR2 YSYEKL. V was pared by 0 bases and J by 0 bases, with 9 bases between. The CDR3 sequence: CASSQDREASGANVLTF. CDR3 DNA sequence: TGCGCCAGCAGCCAAGATAGAGAAGCCTCTGGGGCCAACGTCCTGACTTTC.

This clone showed up just a few times. The rearrangement links TRBV28 to TRBJ1-3, with D unresolved. V was trimmed by 5 bases and J by 0 bases, leaving 11 bases between them. CDR3 length: 15 residues. The germline CDR1 and CDR2 sequences are MDHEN and SYDVKM. In DNA, the CDR3 is TGTGCCAGCAGTCGGACTCAGGACTCTGGAAACACCATATATTTT. Translation: CASSRTQDSGNTIYF.

This clone occurred a few times. The same CDR3 also results from other DNA sequences found in this sample. The rearrangement links TRBV19 to TRBJ1-1, with a weak D call TRBD1 (5 bases). Germline CDR1 is LNHDA and CDR2 is SQIVND (reference sequence). Trimming left V 0 bases short and J 3 bases short, with 5 bases between. The CDR3 extends over 13 amino acids. The CDR3 DNA sequence: TGTGCCAGTAGTATAGACAGGGACACTGAAGCTTTCTTT. This gives the protein CASSIDRDTEAFF.

This clone was seen a few times. The CDR3 here is CASSSNRDSYEQYF. The CDR3 DNA follows: TGTGCCAGCAGCTCTAACCGGGATTCCTACGAGCAGTACTTC. The chain carries TRBV7-9 and TRBJ2-7; D might be TRBD2 (5 bases). This CDR3 has 14 amino acids. Trimming took off 4 bases at V and 1 base at J, with 11 bases between the two ends. Germline CDR1 is SEHNR and CDR2 is FQNEAQ (reference sequence).

The CDR3 DNA reads as TGTGCCAGCAGCTTAGCGAGGAGGGGCGAGGGGGGCTACACCTTC. It is translated as CASSLARRGEGGYTF. The chain joins TRBV7-9 to TRBJ1-2; tentatively, D is TRBD1 (5 bases). The germline V gene encodes CDR1 SEHNR and CDR2 FQNEAQ (reference sequence). The CDR3 contains 15 residues. With 0 bases removed from V and 8 bases from J, the gap between germline ends came to 16 bases.

The rearrangement links TRBV7-8 to TRBJ1-4, with 7 nucleotides matching TRBD1. The CDR3 is 15 amino acids. CDR1 SGHVS and CDR2 FQNEAQ come from the germline V gene. V dropped 5 bases and J dropped 5; count of bases not matched to a gene: 8. The CDR3 protein is CASSPIQGLNEKLFF. In DNA, the CDR3 is TGTGCCAGCAGCCCGATACAGGGGCTAAATGAAAAACTGTTTTTT.

The chain uses TRBV4-1 and TRBJ2-1, with 8 positions matching TRBD2. In germline, CDR1 is MGHRA, CDR2 YSYEKL. The CDR3 runs to 14 residues. V shed 3 bases, J shed 11 bases, and the junction held 9 bases outside the gene matches. CDR3 bases: TGCGCCAGCAGCCAGGGATTAGCGGGACTAAAGCAGTTCTTC. Its translation: CASSQGLAGLKQFF.

This clone was observed a few times. The J gene is TRBJ1-5, the V gene TRBV6-1, with a tentative D call TRBD1 (6 bases). The ends were cut back, 1 base at V and 7 bases at J, with 14 bases in the middle. Germline lookup yields CDR1 MNHNS and CDR2 SASEGT. The CDR3 is 15 amino acids. CDR3 protein: CASSEGTTGYQPQHF. The CDR3 nucleotides read TGTGCCAGCAGTGAAGGAACGACAGGATACCAGCCCCAGCATTTT.

This chain joins TRBV30 and TRBJ2-3, with a possible D match to TRBD1 (5 bases). CDR3 length: 11 amino acids. The V and J ends lost 5 bases and 5 bases respectively, with 8 bases between them. Germline values: CDR1 GTSNPN, CDR2 SVGIG (reference sequence). The CDR3 DNA reads as TGTGCCTGGTTAACAGGAGATACGCAGTATTTT. This codes for CAWLTGDTQYF. Combining the CDR3 with reference TRBV30 and TRBJ2-3 gives the whole variable domain SQTIHQWPATLVQPVGSPLSLECTVEGTSNPNLYWYRQAAGRGLQLLFYSVGIGQISSEVPQNLSASRPQDRQFILSSKKLLLSDSGFYLCAWLTGDTQYFGPGTRLTVL.

The chain has TRBV7-9 and TRBJ2-1; 7 bases line up with TRBD1. Trimming cost V 3 bases and J 6 bases; bases outside gene matches: 5. This CDR3 is built from 14 residues. The germline gives CDR1 SEHNR, CDR2 FQNEAQ (reference sequence). The CDR3 protein is CASSFRDSFNEQFF. CDR3 DNA sequence: TGTGCCAGCAGCTTCCGGGACAGCTTCAATGAGCAGTTCTTC.

The V gene is TRBV7-6, the J gene TRBJ1-3, with 7 bases matching TRBD1. The CDR3 contains 16 residues. Germline CDR1 SGHVS, CDR2 FNYEAQ. The junction had 10 bases not matched to a gene; V was cut back by 8 bases and J by 0 bases. DNA for the CDR3: TGTGCCAGCGGCAATCGGGGACAGTCCTCTGGAAACACCATATATTTT. It is translated as CASGNRGQSSGNTIYF.

DNA for the CDR3: TGTGCCAGCAGCCATCCCGGGACTAGCGTCCACAATGAGCAGTTCTTC. It translates to CASSHPGTSVHNEQFF. This chain joins TRBV4-2 and TRBJ2-1, with 10 positions matching TRBD2. CDR3 size: 16 residues. Germline values: CDR1 LGHNA, CDR2 YNFKEQ. The trim removed 3 bases at V and 5 bases at J, leaving 7 bases unmatched.

The chain is built from TRBV6-5 and TRBJ1-5, with 8 bases lining up with TRBD1. Unmatched junction bases numbered 3, after V lost 4 bases and J lost 7 bases. Per the germline V gene, CDR1 is MNHEY and CDR2 is SVGAGI. This CDR3 is built from 13 residues. CDR3 sequence: CASSLRTGQPQHF. CDR3 bases: TGTGCCAGCAGTTTGCGGACAGGGCAGCCCCAGCATTTT.

The CDR3 nucleotides read TGCGCCAGCTCAGGACAGAGGGAGACCCAGTACTTC. As protein: CASSGQRETQYF. The chain couples TRBV5-1 to TRBJ2-5; weak D call: TRBD1 (6 bases). Trimming stripped 7 bases from V and 5 bases from J, with 12 bases between. There are 12 residues in the CDR3. From germline, CDR1 is SGHRS and CDR2 YFSETQ. Variable domain in full (rest from reference TRBV5-1 and TRBJ2-5): KAGVTQTPRYLIKTRGQQVTLSCSPISGHRSVSWYQQTPGQGLQFLFEYFSETQRNKGNFPGRFSGRQFSNSRSEMNVSTLELGDSALYLCASSGQRETQYFGPGTRLLVL.

This clone turned up a few times. The chain has TRBV27 and TRBJ2-7; TRBD1 agrees at 11 bases. Per the germline V gene, CDR1 is MNHEY and CDR2 is SMNVEV (reference sequence). Trimming cost V 0 bases and J 4 bases; bases outside gene matches: 5. CDR3 length equals 16 residues. The CDR3 DNA reads TGTGCCAGCAGTTTATCGGGGACAGGGGGAGCATACGAGCAGTACTTC. As protein: CASSLSGTGGAYEQYF.

This clone was counted between two and nine times. This chain uses TRBV7-2 with TRBJ2-1; D is unresolved. Germline-derived CDR1 and CDR2 are SGHTA and FQGNSA. This CDR3 spans 14 amino acids. The V end lost 5 bases, the J end lost 0 bases, and 8 bases lay between the germline ends. In DNA form, the CDR3 reads TGTGCCAGCAGCCATCGCGGCTCCTACAATGAGCAGTTCTTC. Its protein is CASSHRGSYNEQFF.